This entry lists 21 T cell receptor beta chains sequenced from one sample in a study. TCRdb passed the RT-PCR reads through MiXCR, listing each CDR3 protein once. The sample holds more than 550,000 distinct CDR3 sequences, 12% to 15% seen once. Sequenced: memory CD4+ T cells from blood. The receptors were sampled from a female donor in good health, serving as a healthy control.

V usage is TRBV30 and J usage is TRBJ2-1, with 11 positions matching TRBD2. The CDR3 is 15 residues long. With 2 bases clipped from V and 3 bases from J, the junction kept 3 bases outside the gene matches. Germline values: CDR1 GTSNPN, CDR2 SVGIG (reference sequence). CDR3 residues: CAWSSLAGVYNEQFF. The CDR3 DNA sequence: TGTGCCTGGAGTTCACTAGCGGGAGTCTACAATGAGCAGTTCTTC.

V gene TRBV6-6 combines with J gene TRBJ2-1; the match to TRBD1 covers 7 bases. V was pared by 8 bases and J by 0 bases, with 4 bases of the junction left unmatched. Germline lookup yields CDR1 MNHNY and CDR2 SVGAGI (reference sequence). The CDR3 consists of 14 residues. DNA of the CDR3: TGTGCCAGCGCCCGGACAGGCTCCTACAATGAGCAGTTCTTC. The encoded protein is CASARTGSYNEQFF.

There are many counts of this clonotype. The V gene is TRBV7-8, the J gene TRBJ1-1, with 8 bases that match TRBD1. Losses at the gene ends were 0 bases for V and 7 bases for J; bases not matched to a gene: 7. The CDR3 totals 15 residues. Germline-derived CDR1 and CDR2 are SGHVS and FQNEAQ. CDR3 DNA: TGTGCCAGCAGCTTAGCTAATCACAGGGGGGGTGAAGCTTTCTTT. This encodes CASSLANHRGGEAFF. The complete variable domain, with remaining parts taken from reference TRBV7-8 and TRBJ1-1, reads GAGVSQSPRYKVAKRGQDVALRCDPISGHVSLFWYQQALGQGPEFLTYFQNEAQLDKSGLPSDRFFAERPEGSVSTLKIQRTQQEDSAVYLCASSLANHRGGEAFFGQGTRLTVV.

V gene TRBV24-1 combines with J gene TRBJ1-1; D unclear. This CDR3 spans 12 amino acids. V was cut by 3 bases and J by 6 bases, with 7 bases left in between. Looked up from germline, CDR1 is KGHDR and CDR2 is SFDVKD. CDR3 sequence: CATSDEGAEAFF. The CDR3 DNA reads TGTGCCACCAGTGATGAGGGAGCTGAAGCTTTCTTT.

In its sample, this clonotype was seen a few times. The CDR3 DNA is TGCAGTGCCCCAAGACTAGCGGGAGAGACCGAGCAGTACTTC. Translated: CSAPRLAGETEQYF. The J gene is TRBJ2-7, the V gene TRBV20-1, with 12 bases that match TRBD2. This CDR3 is 14 amino acids long. With V trimmed by 6 bases and J by 6 bases, 9 bases remained unmatched. Germline V lookup: CDR1 DFQATT, CDR2 SNEGSKA (reference sequence).

In this sample, this clonotype turned up many times. The gene calls are TRBV29-1 and TRBJ1-5, with D maybe TRBD1 (5 bases). V was pared by 4 bases and J by 0 bases, with 13 bases between. The CDR3 has 15 amino acids. CDR1 is SQVTM and CDR2 is ANQGSEA in the germline V gene. CDR3 loop: CSVVISGDSNQPQHF. The CDR3, as DNA: TGCAGCGTTGTAATATCGGGGGATAGCAATCAGCCCCAGCATTTT.

The chain employs TRBV28 and TRBJ2-7; D is possibly TRBD2 (6 bases). Trimming removed 6 bases from V and 2 bases from J, with 14 bases in between. Germline V lookup: CDR1 MDHEN, CDR2 SYDVKM. The CDR3 contains 14 residues. The CDR3 region is CASRQKLATYEQYF. CDR3 sequence (DNA): TGTGCCAGCAGACAAAAGCTAGCGACCTACGAGCAGTACTTC.

The chain uses TRBV14 and TRBJ2-7; 7 nucleotides match TRBD2. The CDR3 contains 16 residues. Looked up from germline, CDR1 is SGHDN and CDR2 is FVKESK. Trimming took 0 bases from V and 0 from J; bases not matched to a gene: 5. The CDR3 coding sequence is TGTGCCAGCAGCCAAGACCTAGCGGCCAGCTCCTACGAGCAGTACTTC. Its protein product is CASSQDLAASSYEQYF.

V and J are TRBV4-2 and TRBJ2-6; 7 bases line up with TRBD2. V dropped 0 bases and J dropped 4; count of bases not matched to a gene: 6. The CDR3 is 17 amino acids. Germline CDR1 is LGHNA and CDR2 is YNFKEQ. The CDR3 DNA follows: TGTGCCAGCAGCCAAGATGGGGAGGGAGTCGGGGCCAACGTCCTGACTTTC. Translating gives CASSQDGEGVGANVLTF.

This clonotype was observed at least ten times. This chain uses TRBV12-3 or TRBV12-4 with TRBJ2-5; 7 bases are a match to TRBD2. Trimming at V came to 2 bases and at J to 1 base, leaving 4 bases not matched to a gene. This CDR3 is built from 15 residues. The CDR3 loop is CASSLRGGVQETQYF. The DNA for the CDR3 is TGTGCCAGCAGTTTAAGGGGAGGGGTCCAAGAGACCCAGTACTTC.

The chain employs TRBV12-3 or TRBV12-4 and TRBJ1-4; D unresolved. The CDR3 spans 14 residues. Trimming cost V 2 bases and J 8 bases, with 12 bases left between them. CDR3 loop: CASSLNQLSEKLFF. The CDR3 DNA is TGTGCCAGCAGTTTAAACCAATTATCCGAAAAACTGTTTTTT.

This clonotype appeared many times. The rearrangement joins TRBV5-1 to TRBJ1-5, with 9 nucleotides matching TRBD1. CDR1 is SGHRS and CDR2 is YFSETQ in the germline V gene. The CDR3 runs to 15 residues. V dropped 3 bases and J dropped 6; count of bases not matched to a gene: 7. As DNA, the CDR3 is TGCGCCAGCAGCTCAGGACAGGGGACTAGTCAGCCCCAGCATTTT. Translated: CASSSGQGTSQPQHF.

The chain joins TRBV4-3 to TRBJ1-6, with D perhaps TRBD1 (6 bases). This CDR3 is 17 amino acids long. Trimming shortened V by 4 bases and J by 9 bases, and 22 bases separated the two germline ends. Germline CDR1 LGHNA, CDR2 YSLEER. The CDR3 DNA sequence: TGCGCCAGCAGCCGAAATTCCCAGGGGAGGCAGGGTTCACCCCTCCACTTT. This codes for CASSRNSQGRQGSPLHF.

This clonotype was seen only a few times. This rearrangement joins TRBV2 to TRBJ2-3, with 7 positions matching TRBD1. The V gene end was trimmed by 6 bases and the J gene end by 3 bases; junction bases not matched to a gene: 6. CDR3 length: 14 amino acids. Germline CDR1 and CDR2: SNHLY and FYNNEI. CDR3 bases: TGTGCCAGCAGGAAGGGGGCAGGGACAGATACGCAGTATTTT. This codes for CASRKGAGTDTQYF.

This clonotype occurred a few times. This chain uses TRBV29-1 with TRBJ1-2; D gene unclear. The germline gives CDR1 SQVTM, CDR2 ANQGSEA. Trimming removed 3 bases from V and 1 base from J, with 3 bases in between. The CDR3 runs 11 residues. The CDR3 is CSVEYNYGYTF. The DNA of the CDR3 is TGCAGCGTTGAGTATAACTATGGCTACACCTTC.

As concerns this clonotype: A much larger clone lies a single base off, so this may be a read error. The conserved phenylalanine or tryptophan is not found at the CDR3 terminus, so this likely reflects a read error. The CDR3 DNA is TGTGCCAGCAGTTTAATGAATTCACCCCTCCACCTT. It encodes CASSLMNSPLHL. The rearrangement uses TRBV12-3 or TRBV12-4 and TRBJ1-6; D remains ambiguous. The ends were cut back, 2 bases at V and 7 bases at J, with 3 bases in the middle. This CDR3 has 12 residues.

The DNA for the CDR3 is TGTGCCAGCAGTGAATTCTGGGGCAGCAATCAGCCCCAGCATTTT. It translates to CASSEFWGSNQPQHF. J is TRBJ1-5 and V is TRBV6-1; weak D call: TRBD1 (5 bases). CDR3 length: 15 residues. Germline V CDR1 and CDR2: MNHNS, SASEGT. V gave up 2 bases and J gave up 1 base, with 9 bases separating them.

This clonotype was observed at least ten times. This chain links TRBV5-4 with TRBJ2-7, with 8 nucleotides matching TRBD2. CDR1 and CDR2 (germline): SGHNT, YYREEE (reference sequence). The V gene end was trimmed by 6 bases and the J gene end by 0 bases; junction bases not matched to a gene: 8. This CDR3 contains 15 residues. CDR3 sequence (DNA): TGTGCCAGCACGGGGGGGGCTAGCGTCTCCTACGAGCAGTACTTC. This translates into CASTGGASVSYEQYF.

This rearrangement joins TRBV20-1 to TRBJ2-7; 7 nucleotides agree with TRBD2. CDR3 length: 16 residues. Germline V CDR1 and CDR2: DFQATT, SNEGSKA (reference sequence). Trimming took 0 bases from V and 0 from J; bases not matched to a gene: 8. Written as DNA, the CDR3 is TGCAGTGCTAGAGATGAGGCGGGGGTGGCCTCCTACGAGCAGTACTTC. Translating gives CSARDEAGVASYEQYF.

This clonotype was counted at least ten times. V is TRBV7-8 and J is TRBJ2-7, with D maybe TRBD2 (6 bases). With 2 bases removed from V and 2 bases from J, the gap between germline ends came to 22 bases. The CDR3 runs to 18 residues. The V gene's germline CDR1 is SGHVS and CDR2 FQNEAQ. CDR3 residues: CASSLNSGGATETYEQYF. Written as DNA, the CDR3 is TGTGCCAGCAGCTTAAATTCAGGCGGGGCCACGGAAACCTACGAGCAGTACTTC.

This clonotype showed up just a few times. The chain has TRBV9 and TRBJ1-1; D remains unclear. The germline V gene encodes CDR1 SGDLS and CDR2 YYNGEE. Trimming removed 4 bases from V and 4 bases from J, with 14 bases in between. The CDR3 is made up of 14 amino acids. The CDR3 region is CASSPGVGVTEAFF. Written as DNA, the CDR3 is TGTGCCAGCAGCCCCGGGGTAGGTGTCACTGAAGCTTTCTTT.